This record concerns one T cell receptor (beta chain) sequence. This record comes from a study of blood T cell repertoires in COVID-19. Original handling: How many nucleated cells were present was estimated from reference gene primer amplification. Method: immunoSEQ multiplex PCR; TCRdb's copy keeps in-frame clones and lacks some. V and J calls and clone size are those listed in that table; D and trimming were worked out from the DNA. Seen here are about 50,000 clones, more than 85% observed once, and the top ten hold around 9.7%. Sequencing input: peripheral blood. This TCR was sampled from a woman older than 75 with acute or convalescent COVID-19.

CDR3 DNA: TGCAGTGCTGACGAGGATTATGGCTACACCTTC. It specifies CSADEDYGYTF. V and J are TRBV20-1 and TRBJ1-2; D remains ambiguous. V was trimmed by 5 bases and J by 5 bases, leaving 9 bases between them. Germline assignment: CDR1 DFQATT and CDR2 SNEGSKA (reference sequence). The CDR3 extends over 11 amino acids.